This TCR beta chain was identified in a study of regulatory T cells in long-lasting Graves disease. As for time point: newly diagnosed GD, antithyroid drugs for less than 3 months. Generation of the TCR library employed RNA extracted from PBMCs. The CDR3 is made up of 16 amino acids. Germline-derived CDR1 and CDR2 are SGDLS and YYNGEE. The J segment lost 7 bases and the V segment lost 0 bases, leaving 7 bases of the junction unmatched. Overall study results and limits: Limited samples may have lowered accuracy. Clonotypes that were public and shared totalled about 2,500 in persistent patients versus 800 to 1,000 in new patients.

In this sample, this clonotype turned up a few times. Its matching antigen is unknown. With iRepertoire HTBI primers and Arm-PCR of CDR3 regions, TCR beta libraries were built. TCRdb re-called the multiplex PCR reads through MiXCR, storing one row per CDR3 protein. The sample has under 300,000 distinct CDR3 sequences, 20% seen once. This TCR came from a female donor with Graves disease. Sequences were derived from peripheral blood mononuclear cells (PBMCs), sampled at new diagnosis, from a patient treated with antithyroid drugs. The chain carries TRBV9 and TRBJ2-1, with 10 positions matching TRBD2. The CDR3 protein is CASSVVWLAGANEQFF. The CDR3 bases are TGTGCCAGCAGCGTAGTCTGGCTAGCGGGAGCTAATGAGCAGTTCTTC.